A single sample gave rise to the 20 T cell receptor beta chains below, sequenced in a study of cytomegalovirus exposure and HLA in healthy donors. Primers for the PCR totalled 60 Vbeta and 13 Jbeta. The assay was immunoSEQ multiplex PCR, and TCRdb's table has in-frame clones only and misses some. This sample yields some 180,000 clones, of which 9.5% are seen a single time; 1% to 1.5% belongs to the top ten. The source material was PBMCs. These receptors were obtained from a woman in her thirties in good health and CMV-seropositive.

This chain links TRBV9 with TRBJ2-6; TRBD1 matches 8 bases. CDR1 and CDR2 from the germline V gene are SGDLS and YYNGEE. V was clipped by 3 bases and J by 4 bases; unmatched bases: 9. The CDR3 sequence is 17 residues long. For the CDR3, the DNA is TGTGCCAGCAGCGGTCCCGGGACAGGTTCGGGGGCCAACGTCCTGACTTTC. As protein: CASSGPGTGSGANVLTF.

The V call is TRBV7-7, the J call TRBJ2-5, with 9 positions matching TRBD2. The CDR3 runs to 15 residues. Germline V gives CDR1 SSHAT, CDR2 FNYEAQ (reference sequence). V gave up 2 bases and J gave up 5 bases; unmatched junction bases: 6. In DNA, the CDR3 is TGTGCCAGCAGCTTATCGTACGCGGGGGGGGAGACCCAGTACTTC. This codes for CASSLSYAGGETQYF.

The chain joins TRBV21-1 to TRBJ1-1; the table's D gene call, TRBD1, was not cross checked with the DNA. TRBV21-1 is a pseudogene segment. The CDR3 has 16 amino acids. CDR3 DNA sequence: TGTGCCCCCAAAGGGGGACCCCCCCATCGGAACACTGAAGCTTTCTTT. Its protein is CAPKGGPPHRNTEAFF.

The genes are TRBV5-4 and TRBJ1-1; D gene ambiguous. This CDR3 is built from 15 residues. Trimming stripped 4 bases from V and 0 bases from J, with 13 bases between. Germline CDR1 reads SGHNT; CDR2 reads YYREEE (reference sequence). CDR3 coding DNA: TGTGCCAGCAGCCCCCGCGGTTCCTTGAACACTGAAGCTTTCTTT. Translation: CASSPRGSLNTEAFF.

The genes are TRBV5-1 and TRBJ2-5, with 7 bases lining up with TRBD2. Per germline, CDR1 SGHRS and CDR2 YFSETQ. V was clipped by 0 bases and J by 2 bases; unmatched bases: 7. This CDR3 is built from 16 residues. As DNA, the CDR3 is TGCGCCAGCAGCTTGGGCGGGAGTAGTGGTCAAGAGACCCAGTACTTC. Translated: CASSLGGSSGQETQYF.

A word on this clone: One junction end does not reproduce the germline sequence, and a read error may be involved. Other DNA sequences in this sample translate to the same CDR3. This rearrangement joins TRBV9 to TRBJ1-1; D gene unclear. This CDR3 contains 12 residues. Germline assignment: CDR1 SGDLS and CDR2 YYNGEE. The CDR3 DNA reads TGTGCCAGTAGCGGGCTAGAAGCTGAAGCTTTCTTT. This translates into CASSGLEAEAFF.

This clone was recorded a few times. CDR3 sequence (DNA): TGTGCCAGCAGCTCCCTGCGACTAGCGGGAGTTTTTTCCTACAATGAGCAGTTCTTC. Translated: CASSSLRLAGVFSYNEQFF. This sequence joins TRBV13 and TRBJ2-1; 12 bases are shared with TRBD2. Trimming removed 4 bases from V and 1 base from J; junction bases left unmatched: 11. This CDR3 spans 19 amino acids. Germline V lookup: CDR1 PRHDT, CDR2 FYEKMQ (reference sequence).

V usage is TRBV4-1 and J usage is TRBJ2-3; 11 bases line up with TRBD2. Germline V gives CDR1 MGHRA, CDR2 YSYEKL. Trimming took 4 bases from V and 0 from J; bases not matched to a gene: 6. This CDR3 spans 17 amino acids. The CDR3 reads CASSRWGTSGSTDTQYF. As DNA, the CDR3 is TGCGCCAGCAGCCGTTGGGGGACTAGCGGAAGCACAGATACGCAGTATTTT.

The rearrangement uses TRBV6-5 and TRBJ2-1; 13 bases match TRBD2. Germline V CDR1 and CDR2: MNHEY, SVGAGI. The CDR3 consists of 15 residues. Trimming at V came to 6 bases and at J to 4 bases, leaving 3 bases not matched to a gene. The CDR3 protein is CASSAGLAGYNEQFF. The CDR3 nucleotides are TGTGCCAGCAGCGCGGGACTAGCGGGATACAATGAGCAGTTCTTC.

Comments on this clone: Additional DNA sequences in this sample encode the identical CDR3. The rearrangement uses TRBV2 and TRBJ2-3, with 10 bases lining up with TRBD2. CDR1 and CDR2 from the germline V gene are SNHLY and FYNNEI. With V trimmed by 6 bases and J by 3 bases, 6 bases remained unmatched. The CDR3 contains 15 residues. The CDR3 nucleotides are TGTGCCAGCAGGGAACTAGCGGGAAGGACAGATACGCAGTATTTT. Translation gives CASRELAGRTDTQYF.

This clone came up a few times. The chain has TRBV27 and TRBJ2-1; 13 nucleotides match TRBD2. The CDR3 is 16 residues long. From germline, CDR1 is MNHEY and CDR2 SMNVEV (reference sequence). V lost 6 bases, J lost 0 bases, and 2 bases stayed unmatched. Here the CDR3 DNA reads TGTGCCAGCAGGGGACTAGCGGGAAGCTCCTACAATGAGCAGTTCTTC. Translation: CASRGLAGSSYNEQFF.

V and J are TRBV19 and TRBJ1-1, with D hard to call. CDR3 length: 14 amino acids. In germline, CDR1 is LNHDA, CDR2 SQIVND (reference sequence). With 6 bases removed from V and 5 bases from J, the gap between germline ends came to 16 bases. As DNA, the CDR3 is TGTGCCAGTAGCCCTCTCCCAGCGGGGACTGAAGCTTTCTTT. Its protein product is CASSPLPAGTEAFF.

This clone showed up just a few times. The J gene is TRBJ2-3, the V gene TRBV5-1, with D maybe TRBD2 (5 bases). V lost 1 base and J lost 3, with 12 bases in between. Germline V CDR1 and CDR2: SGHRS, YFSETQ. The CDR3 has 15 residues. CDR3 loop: CASSLFVGSTDTQYF. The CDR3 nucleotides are TGCGCCAGCAGCTTGTTTGTAGGGAGTACAGATACGCAGTATTTT.

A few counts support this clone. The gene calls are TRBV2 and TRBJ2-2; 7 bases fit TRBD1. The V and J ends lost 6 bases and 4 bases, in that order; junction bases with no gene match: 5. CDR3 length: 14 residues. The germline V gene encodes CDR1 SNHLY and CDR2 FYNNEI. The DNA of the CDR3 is TGTGCCAGCAGACAGGGGTGGGTCACCGGGGAGCTGTTTTTT. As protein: CASRQGWVTGELFF.

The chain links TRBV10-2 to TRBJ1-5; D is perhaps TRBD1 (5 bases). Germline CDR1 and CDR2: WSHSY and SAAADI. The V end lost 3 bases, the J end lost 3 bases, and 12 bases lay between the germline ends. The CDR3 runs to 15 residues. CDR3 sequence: CASSDRQGNNQPQHF. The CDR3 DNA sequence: TGCGCCAGCAGTGACCGGCAGGGTAACAATCAGCCCCAGCATTTT.

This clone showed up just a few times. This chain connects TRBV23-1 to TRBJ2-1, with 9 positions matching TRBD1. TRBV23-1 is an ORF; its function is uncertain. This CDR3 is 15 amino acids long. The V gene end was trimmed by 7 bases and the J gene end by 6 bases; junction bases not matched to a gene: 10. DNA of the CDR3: TGCGCCAGCACTCGTACAGGGGGCGAGGGCAATGAGCAGTTCTTC. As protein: CASTRTGGEGNEQFF.

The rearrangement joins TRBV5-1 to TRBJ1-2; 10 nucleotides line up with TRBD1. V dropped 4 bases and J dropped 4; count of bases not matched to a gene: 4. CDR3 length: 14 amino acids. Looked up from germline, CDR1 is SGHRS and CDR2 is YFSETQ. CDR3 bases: TGCGCCAGCAGCCAGGACAGGGGGGTCTATGGCTACACCTTC. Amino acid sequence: CASSQDRGVYGYTF. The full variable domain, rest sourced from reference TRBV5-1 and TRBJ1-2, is KAGVTQTPRYLIKTRGQQVTLSCSPISGHRSVSWYQQTPGQGLQFLFEYFSETQRNKGNFPGRFSGRQFSNSRSEMNVSTLELGDSALYLCASSQDRGVYGYTFGSGTRLTVV.

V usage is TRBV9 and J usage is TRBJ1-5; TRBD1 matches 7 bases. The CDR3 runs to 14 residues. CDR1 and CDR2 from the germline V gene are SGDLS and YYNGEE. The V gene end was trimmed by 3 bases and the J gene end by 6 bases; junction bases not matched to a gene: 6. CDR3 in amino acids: CASSADRRGQPQHF. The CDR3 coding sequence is TGTGCCAGCAGCGCGGACAGGAGGGGTCAGCCCCAGCATTTT.

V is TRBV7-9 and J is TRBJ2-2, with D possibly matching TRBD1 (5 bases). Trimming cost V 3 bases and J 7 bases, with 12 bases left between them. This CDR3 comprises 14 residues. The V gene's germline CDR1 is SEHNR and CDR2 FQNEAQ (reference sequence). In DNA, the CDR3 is TGTGCCAGCAGCTTTGGGTCAGGGAACGGGGAGCTGTTTTTT. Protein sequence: CASSFGSGNGELFF.

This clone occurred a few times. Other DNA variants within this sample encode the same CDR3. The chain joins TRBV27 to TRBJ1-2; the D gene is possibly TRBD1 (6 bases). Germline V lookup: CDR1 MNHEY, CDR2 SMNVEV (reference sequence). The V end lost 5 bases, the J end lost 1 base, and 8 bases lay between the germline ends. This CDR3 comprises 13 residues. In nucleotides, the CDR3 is TGTGCCAGCAGTCCACAGGGTAACTATGGCTACACCTTC. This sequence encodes CASSPQGNYGYTF.